Included here is one TCR beta chain sequence, with context. No antigen is known for it. Sequenced by immunoSEQ multiplex PCR; TCRdb stores in-frame clones only, minus some. In the table there are over 4,500 clones, 85% of which are singletons. The data derive from a study of T cells in localized non-small cell lung cancer. Study observations and caveats: Uninvolved adjacent lung showed the highest T cell clonality, exceeding tumor.

The CDR3 covers 12 residues. V was clipped by 6 bases and J by 10 bases, with 16 bases between them. Germline V lookup: CDR1 MNHEY, CDR2 SVGAGI. The chain joins TRBV6-5 to TRBJ2-7; D is undetermined. This TCR was sampled from a woman aged 35 to 70 with stage II lung adenocarcinoma. This material consisted of PBMCs, taken before any cancer treatment. CDR3 sequence: CASSQDLRAQYF. As DNA, the CDR3 is TGTGCCAGCAGCCAGGACCTTCGGGCCCAGTACTTC.